Described below is a single T cell receptor beta chain sequence and its context. The antigen remains unidentified. Sequenced with the Oncomine TCR Beta short-read assay was DNA taken from cultured CD4+ T cells. Using its own MiXCR run on the PCR reads, TCRdb lists one record per CDR3 protein. The sample contains approximately 10,000 distinct CDR3 sequences, around 50% of which appear only once. The data derive from a study of vaccination and CD4 T cells after COVID-19. Study background: Nasal swab PCR showed SARS-CoV-2 in convalescent patients, eight to ten with mild and one with severe disease. Stimulation of the cells used overlapping spike peptide pools from SARS-CoV-2 and from the common cold coronaviruses HCoV-NL63, HCoV-OC43 and HCoV-229E. Whole-study results and caveats: Vaccine-specific clones numbering 304 of 307 showed spike mono-reactivity in convalescent patients.

This CDR3 is built from 16 residues. V trimming: 3 bases; J trimming: 5 bases; junction bases outside the gene matches: 10. Sample treatment: 10-day PBMC culture with coronavirus spike peptide pools or control peptides (ViraFEST assay). Cultures got half-medium changes with IL-2 on days 3 and 7. The TCR sequence derives from a human donor who had recovered from COVID-19. The J gene is TRBJ2-5, the V gene TRBV5-7; the match to TRBD1 covers 10 bases. TRBV5-7 is given ORF status, its function remaining uncertain. Material for sequencing was CD4+ T cells from blood, cultured in vitro. The CDR3 sequence: CASSWDRGSKRETQYF. DNA for the CDR3: TGTGCCAGCAGCTGGGACAGGGGTTCCAAAAGGGAGACCCAGTACTTC.